The rows below give T cell receptor beta chains drawn from one sample of a study of a mutant IDH1 vaccine in newly diagnosed glioma. Measured with immunoSEQ multiplex PCR; TCRdb has only the in-frame clones, and not every one. In the table there are approximately 16,000 clones, roughly 95% of which are singletons. Sample: peripheral blood mononuclear cells (PBMCs), taken from a glioma patient treated with radiotherapy, temozolomide or both. These receptors were collected from a woman younger than 35 with glioma. Some clones in this sample may be carry-over from other donors' samples. The CDR3 runs from the conserved cysteine through the conserved F or W. The order of the fields is V gene, clone size, D gene, J gene, CDR3 protein, CDR3 DNA. The D gene is left open where the match is weak. Expanded clones get a size class; other rows say once, few or many, or leave the size out.

TRBV6-1,NA,TRBD2,TRBJ2-2,CASSASSGANTGELFF,TGTGCCAGCAGTGCCTCTAGCGGGGCGAACACCGGGGAGCTGTTTTTT
TRBV7-8,few,NA,TRBJ2-6,CASNPALRESGANVLTF,TGTGCCAGCAACCCGGCGCTCCGCGAATCTGGGGCCAACGTCCTGACTTTC
TRBV5-1,NA,TRBD1,TRBJ2-7,CASSAGTGPSSYEQYF,TGCGCCAGCAGCGCAGGGACAGGGCCCAGCTCCTACGAGCAGTACTTC
TRBV19,NA,TRBD2,TRBJ2-4,CASSIWGGRGAKNIQYF,TGTGCCAGTAGTATTTGGGGGGGAAGAGGGGCCAAAAACATTCAGTACTTC
TRBV4-3,NA,TRBD1,TRBJ2-2,CASSQDWVAGGNTGELFF,TGCGCCAGCAGCCAAGACTGGGTTGCAGGGGGGAACACCGGGGAGCTGTTTTTT
TRBV6-6,NA,TRBD1,TRBJ2-1,CASTVGTGVEQFF,TGTGCCAGCACCGTAGGGACAGGGGTTGAGCAGTTCTTC
TRBV27,NA,NA,TRBJ2-1,CASSLSPGDPYNEQFF,TGTGCCAGCAGTTTATCCCCAGGGGATCCCTACAATGAGCAGTTCTTC
TRBV7-6,NA,NA,TRBJ2-7,CASSLTASYEQYF,TGTGCCAGCAGCTTAACAGCTTCCTACGAGCAGTACTTC
TRBV5-1,NA,NA,TRBJ2-3,CASSLFLGDTQYF,TGCGCCAGCAGCCTCTTTTTAGGGGATACGCAGTATTTT
TRBV6-5,NA,TRBD2,TRBJ2-3,CASRSPGGTQYF,TGTGCCAGCAGGTCCCCGGGGGGTACGCAGTATTTT
TRBV11-3,NA,NA,TRBJ2-1,CASSAYETYNEQFF,TGTGCCAGCAGCGCCTATGAGACCTACAATGAGCAGTTCTTC
TRBV29-1,NA,TRBD2,TRBJ2-3,CSVLGLAGGLADTQYF,TGCAGCGTGCTCGGACTAGCGGGAGGGTTGGCAGATACGCAGTATTTT
TRBV30,NA,NA,TRBJ2-7,CAWRSDNFYEQYF,TGTGCCTGGAGAAGTGATAACTTCTACGAGCAGTACTTC
TRBV7-6,NA,TRBD1,TRBJ2-5,CASSLGDRVSGETQYF,TGTGCCAGCAGCTTAGGGGACAGGGTGTCGGGGGAGACCCAGTACTTC
TRBV12-1,once,NA,TRBJ1-5,CASSFSWGQVTSQPQHF,TGTGCCAGCAGCTTTTCGTGGGGACAGGTTACAAGCCAGCCCCAGCATTTT
TRBV2,NA,NA,TRBJ2-1,CASSEGNNLRKFF,TGTGCCAGCAGTGAAGGAAACAACCTACGTAAGTTCTTC
TRBV7-8,NA,NA,TRBJ2-7,CASSFRDSGPYEQYF,TGTGCCAGCAGCTTCCGAGATAGCGGTCCCTACGAGCAGTACTTC
TRBV5-6,NA,NA,TRBJ2-7,CASSLSVREQYF,TGTGCCAGCAGCTTATCGGTTCGCGAGCAGTACTTC
TRBV11-2,NA,NA,TRBJ1-4,CASSLDLFGGTNEKLFF,TGTGCCAGCAGCTTAGACCTCTTCGGGGGAACTAATGAAAAACTGTTTTTT
TRBV6-1,NA,NA,TRBJ2-7,CASRQDQLIYEQYF,TGTGCCAGCAGACAGGACCAACTTATATACGAGCAGTACTTC
TRBV5-1,NA,NA,TRBJ2-3,CASREMTLSTDTQYF,TGCGCCAGTAGGGAGATGACCCTTAGCACAGATACGCAGTATTTT
TRBV10-3,few,NA,TRBJ1-2,CAISVEGAYGYTF,TGTGCCATCAGTGTTGAAGGGGCCTATGGCTACACCTTC
TRBV7-9,NA,NA,TRBJ2-7,CASSLIASGEQYF,TGTGCCAGCAGCTTAATTGCGTCGGGTGAGCAGTACTTC
TRBV5-1,few,NA,TRBJ1-6,CASSLSSYNSPLHF,TGCGCCAGCAGCCTGAGCTCCTATAATTCACCCCTCCACTTT
TRBV7-2,NA,TRBD1,TRBJ1-1,CASIGQGNMNTEAFF,TGTGCCAGCATCGGACAGGGGAACATGAACACTGAAGCTTTCTTT